The next 20 T cell receptor beta chains were all read from a single sample in a study of STAT5B mutations in CD4+ large granular lymphocyte leukemia. Assay used: immunoSEQ multiplex PCR; TCRdb lists only in-frame clones, some missing. The sample contains 40,000 or so clones, over 70% of which appear only once. Sequenced: CD4+ T cells from blood buffy coats. The receptors derive from a human donor in good health.

This clone was observed a few times. V and J are TRBV5-4 and TRBJ2-7, with 15 bases aligning to TRBD2. The CDR3 covers 16 residues. V trimming: 3 bases; J trimming: 3 bases; junction bases outside the gene matches: 4. Germline CDR1 is SGHNT and CDR2 is YYREEE (reference sequence). CDR3 in amino acids: CASSWGLAGGLYEQYF. The CDR3 DNA reads TGTGCCAGCAGCTGGGGACTAGCGGGAGGCCTCTACGAGCAGTACTTC.

This chain links TRBV27 with TRBJ1-2, with D possibly matching TRBD1 (6 bases). Trimming pared 6 bases from V and 5 bases from J, leaving 22 bases between. The germline CDR1 and CDR2 sequences are MNHEY and SMNVEV (reference sequence). The CDR3 is 16 residues long. CDR3 protein: CASRGTGSPFKYGYTF. The CDR3 nucleotides read TGTGCCAGCAGAGGTACAGGGAGCCCTTTTAAGTATGGCTACACCTTC.

The chain is built from TRBV18 and TRBJ1-2; the D is unclear. Germline CDR1 reads KGHSH; CDR2 reads LQKENI. This CDR3 is built from 16 residues. V was pared by 3 bases and J by 0 bases, with 14 bases between. For the CDR3, the DNA is TGTGCCAGCTCACCCCTAGGGCAGATTACTAACTATGGCTACACCTTC. This codes for CASSPLGQITNYGYTF.

This chain uses TRBV7-2 with TRBJ2-7; 13 bases fit TRBD2. The CDR3 extends over 14 amino acids. Losses at the gene ends were 6 bases for V and 4 bases for J; bases not matched to a gene: 3. Per germline, CDR1 SGHTA and CDR2 FQGNSA. The CDR3 region is CASSQTSGRYEQYF. The CDR3 DNA follows: TGTGCCAGCAGTCAGACTAGCGGGAGGTACGAGCAGTACTTC.

The CDR3 protein is CASSLGGGGTYEQYF. Written as DNA, the CDR3 is TGTGCCAGCAGCTTAGGTGGCGGGGGGACCTACGAGCAGTACTTC. The V call is TRBV7-2, the J call TRBJ2-7, with TRBD2 matching over 8 bases. Per the germline V gene, CDR1 is SGHTA and CDR2 is FQGNSA. V dropped 1 base and J dropped 2; count of bases not matched to a gene: 4. The CDR3 length is 15 residues.

The rearrangement uses TRBV5-4 and TRBJ2-1, with D possibly matching TRBD2 (6 bases). Per germline, CDR1 SGHNT and CDR2 YYREEE (reference sequence). Trimming took 2 bases from V and 4 from J, leaving 10 bases between them. The CDR3 consists of 14 residues. Written as DNA, the CDR3 is TGTGCCAGCAGCTTTGGGACTGGGTACAATGAGCAGTTCTTC. Its protein product is CASSFGTGYNEQFF.

This clone came up once. This sequence joins TRBV11-2 and TRBJ1-1; 7 bases fit TRBD1. The CDR3 loop spans 18 amino acids. CDR1 and CDR2 from the germline V gene are SGHAT and FQNNGV. Losses at the gene ends were 2 bases for V and 0 bases for J; bases not matched to a gene: 12. The DNA for the CDR3 is TGTGCCAGCAGCTTAATAGCCCCCAGGGGGGGGGTGAACACTGAAGCTTTCTTT. It encodes CASSLIAPRGGVNTEAFF.

V gene TRBV4-3 combines with J gene TRBJ2-5; 10 bases map to TRBD2. Looked up from germline, CDR1 is LGHNA and CDR2 is YSLEER. This CDR3 has 16 residues. The V and J ends lost 4 bases and 5 bases, in that order; junction bases with no gene match: 10. The CDR3 region has the DNA TGCGCCAGCAGCCGCAGCATAGCGGGAGGCTATGAGACCCAGTACTTC. Its protein is CASSRSIAGGYETQYF.

V and J are TRBV11-2 and TRBJ2-1; no clear D. Per germline, CDR1 SGHAT and CDR2 FQNNGV. The CDR3 sequence is 14 residues long. Trimming pared 3 bases from V and 8 bases from J, leaving 14 bases between. The CDR3 loop reads CASSLIGMADEQFF. CDR3 bases: TGTGCCAGCAGCTTGATAGGGATGGCCGATGAGCAGTTCTTC. Complete variable domain (other parts from reference TRBV11-2 and TRBJ2-1): EAGVAQSPRYKIIEKRQSVAFWCNPISGHATLYWYQQILGQGPKLLIQFQNNGVVDDSQLPKDRFSAERLKGVDSTLKIQPAKLEDSAVYLCASSLIGMADEQFFGPGTRLTVL.

This clone was detected only once. The chain carries TRBV9 and TRBJ2-2, with D possibly matching TRBD2 (5 bases). This CDR3 comprises 15 residues. V was pared by 0 bases and J by 0 bases, with 6 bases between. The germline V gene encodes CDR1 SGDLS and CDR2 YYNGEE. CDR3 nucleotides: TGTGCCAGCAGCGTAGCTAGCACGAACACCGGGGAGCTGTTTTTT. Translated: CASSVASTNTGELFF.

This clone was recorded a few times. V gene TRBV18 combines with J gene TRBJ1-2, with D maybe TRBD1 (6 bases). Germline V gene data show CDR1 as KGHSH and CDR2 as LQKENI. The CDR3 contains 14 residues. With 5 bases removed from V and 0 bases from J, the gap between germline ends came to 10 bases. CDR3 region: CASSTDSANYGYTF. The CDR3 DNA reads as TGTGCCAGCTCAACGGACAGTGCTAACTATGGCTACACCTTC.

The chain combines TRBV4-2 with TRBJ1-6; D gene ambiguous. This CDR3 contains 17 residues. Germline loops: CDR1 LGHNA, CDR2 YNFKEQ. The V and J ends lost 0 bases and 6 bases respectively, with 15 bases between them. CDR3 nucleotides: TGTGCCAGCAGCCAAGATCTGGGATCGGGATTTAATTCACCCCTCCACTTT. Its translation is CASSQDLGSGFNSPLHF.

Details on this clone: Other nucleotide sequences in the sample specify the same CDR3. V usage is TRBV18 and J usage is TRBJ2-7; D is ambiguous. V lost 0 bases, J lost 0 bases, and 6 bases lay in between. Germline CDR1 and CDR2: KGHSH and LQKENI. CDR3 length equals 14 residues. The CDR3 loop is CASSPPASSYEQYF. The CDR3 bases are TGTGCCAGCTCACCACCTGCTAGCTCCTACGAGCAGTACTTC.

The sample holds a few counts of this clone. The rearrangement uses TRBV10-3 and TRBJ1-1; 10 nucleotides agree with TRBD1. CDR3 size: 14 residues. J lost 4 bases, V lost 7 bases, and 6 bases had no gene match. CDR1 ENHRY and CDR2 SYGVKD come from the germline V gene. CDR3 residues: CAIKATGGGTEAFF. The CDR3 DNA reads TGTGCCATCAAAGCGACAGGGGGCGGCACTGAAGCTTTCTTT.

The chain carries TRBV19 and TRBJ1-3; 7 bases are shared with TRBD1. Germline V lookup: CDR1 LNHDA, CDR2 SQIVND (reference sequence). The CDR3 consists of 13 residues. With V trimmed by 4 bases and J by 4 bases, 1 base remained unmatched. CDR3 sequence reads: CASSTGGGNTIYF. The CDR3 DNA is TGTGCCAGTAGTACAGGGGGAGGAAACACCATATATTTT.

This sequence joins TRBV18 and TRBJ2-3; D gene unclear. CDR3 size: 16 residues. V was trimmed by 1 base and J by 4 bases, leaving 15 bases between them. Germline V lookup: CDR1 KGHSH, CDR2 LQKENI. The CDR3 protein is CASSPLPQPPPDTQYF. The CDR3 DNA reads TGTGCCAGCTCACCACTTCCTCAGCCCCCCCCAGATACGCAGTATTTT.

The V gene is TRBV5-5, the J gene TRBJ2-1, with 7 bases identical to TRBD1. The V gene end was trimmed by 0 bases and the J gene end by 3 bases; junction bases not matched to a gene: 3. Germline V gives CDR1 SGHKS, CDR2 YYEKEE (reference sequence). The CDR3 sequence is 15 residues long. The CDR3 is CASSLEGQVYNEQFF. The CDR3 DNA sequence: TGTGCCAGCAGCTTGGAAGGACAGGTCTACAATGAGCAGTTCTTC.

The chain uses TRBV10-2 and TRBJ2-1; D remains ambiguous. From germline, CDR1 is WSHSY and CDR2 SAAADI. The CDR3 has 15 amino acids. With 4 bases removed from V and 8 bases from J, the gap between germline ends came to 18 bases. CDR3 residues: CASSGPSLVAYEQFF. The CDR3 DNA follows: TGCGCCAGCAGTGGACCTTCTCTAGTTGCATATGAGCAGTTCTTC.

The chain links TRBV6-5 to TRBJ2-2, with 8 bases that match TRBD1. V was pared by 4 bases and J by 4 bases, with 5 bases of the junction left unmatched. The CDR3 runs 15 residues. Germline V CDR1 and CDR2: MNHEY, SVGAGI. CDR3 coding DNA: TGTGCCAGCAGTTTGGGACAGGCCGTCACCGGGGAGCTGTTTTTT. Its protein is CASSLGQAVTGELFF.

The V call is TRBV29-1, the J call TRBJ2-1; 8 bases line up with TRBD2. Germline CDR1 reads SQVTM; CDR2 reads ANQGSEA. The CDR3 is made up of 14 amino acids. Trimming cost V 1 base and J 7 bases; bases outside gene matches: 6. CDR3: CSVEVRGGWNEQFF. CDR3 coding DNA: TGCAGCGTTGAAGTTCGGGGGGGCTGGAATGAGCAGTTCTTC.